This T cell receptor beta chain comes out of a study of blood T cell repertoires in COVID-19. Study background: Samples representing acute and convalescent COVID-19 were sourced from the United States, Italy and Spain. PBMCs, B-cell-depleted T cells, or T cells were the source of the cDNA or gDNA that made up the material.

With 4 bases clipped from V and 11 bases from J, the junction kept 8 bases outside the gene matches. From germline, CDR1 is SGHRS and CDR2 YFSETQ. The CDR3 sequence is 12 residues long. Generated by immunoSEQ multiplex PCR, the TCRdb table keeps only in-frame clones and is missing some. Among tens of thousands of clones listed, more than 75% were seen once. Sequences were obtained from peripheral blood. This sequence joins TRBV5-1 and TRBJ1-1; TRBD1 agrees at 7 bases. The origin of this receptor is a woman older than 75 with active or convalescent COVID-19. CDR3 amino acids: CASSTEGAEAFF. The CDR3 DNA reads TGCGCCAGCAGCACAGAGGGGGCAGAGGCTTTCTTT.